The rows below give T cell receptor beta chains drawn from one sample of a study of graft-versus-host responses after intestinal transplantation. Produced via immunoSEQ multiplex PCR; TCRdb's table is partial and in-frame only. The sample yields tens of thousands of clones, over 85% seen once. The specimen comprised PBMCs, sampled more than 750 days after a first intestinal transplant, on the day of a second. These receptors were collected from a human patient who received an intestinal transplant, so some T cells may come from the graft donor. The CDR3 runs from the conserved cysteine through the conserved F or W.

J: TRBJ2-2; V: TRBV19; CDR3: CASSTRTLFF
J: TRBJ2-7; V: TRBV28; CDR3: CASSSSYEQYF
J: TRBJ1-2; V: TRBV6-5; CDR3: CASSRQGARNYGYTF
J: TRBJ2-7; V: TRBV27; CDR3: CASSLSPGGYEQYF
J: TRBJ2-1; V: TRBV2; CDR3: CASSKWDRAGNEQFF
J: TRBJ1-2; V: TRBV18; CDR3: CASSPRKGPYGYTF
J: TRBJ1-5; V: TRBV11-3; CDR3: CARARDSPYSNQPQHF
J: TRBJ2-7; V: TRBV7-9; CDR3: CASSLSRSLGDEQYF
J: TRBJ2-7; V: TRBV4-1; CDR3: CASSQGASYEQYF
J: TRBJ2-5; V: TRBV30; CDR3: CAWGLDGETQYF